This TCR beta chain emerged from a study of cytomegalovirus exposure and HLA in healthy donors. Trimming removed 6 bases at V and 4 bases at J, with 15 bases between. This CDR3 has 14 residues. CDR1 and CDR2 (germline): MDHEN, SYDVKM. PCR employed 60 Vbeta and 13 Jbeta primers. Data came from immunoSEQ multiplex PCR; TCRdb stores just in-frame clones and leaves some out. The sample includes 110,000 to 150,000 clones, less than 85% seen only once; the top ten take approximately 2.3%. Study-level points and caveats: Donor immune exposure was known only as CMV serostatus. Later analysis demonstrated an association between a missense DCLRE1C variant and TCR beta V- and J-gene trimming.

As for this clone: The antigen is not known.

Sequenced: PBMCs. This clonotype originated in a woman aged 55-69 years in good health and CMV-seropositive. V gene TRBV28 combines with J gene TRBJ1-1; no reliable D call. CDR3 loop: CASSHPARGTEAFF. The CDR3 nucleotides read TGTGCCAGCAGCCATCCGGCCCGGGGCACTGAAGCTTTCTTT.